This entry lists 20 T cell receptor beta chains sequenced from one sample in a study of naive and memory T cell subsets. General study results and limits: Especially in CD8 cells, naive repertoires contained a few larger clonotypes, possibly CD45RA-re-expressing memory cells.

Both TRBC1 and TRBC2 were covered by a beta constant-region primer of two equimolar oligonucleotides. The ligated cDNA underwent four PCR rounds using SP2 and nested alpha and beta constant-region primers. TCRdb re-called the UMI-ligation and nested PCR reads with MiXCR, one entry per CDR3 protein. The sample contains approximately 150,000 distinct CDR3 sequences, roughly 23% of which appear only once. The antigens these receptors bind are not known. The specimen sequenced was naive CD4+ T cells from blood. The receptors come from a human donor in good health.

This chain joins TRBV6-5 and TRBJ2-4, with a weak D call TRBD2 (5 bases). The V end lost 4 bases, the J end lost 1 base, and 11 bases lay between the germline ends. The germline gives CDR1 MNHEY, CDR2 SVGAGI. The CDR3 is made up of 15 amino acids. CDR3 loop: CASSSAEGAKNIQYF. The DNA of the CDR3 is TGTGCCAGCAGTTCCGCAGAGGGTGCCAAAAACATTCAGTACTTC.

This clonotype was found a few times. The chain is built from TRBV20-1 and TRBJ1-5; D unresolved. The CDR3 sequence is 15 residues long. Germline V gives CDR1 DFQATT, CDR2 SNEGSKA (reference sequence). DNA for the CDR3: TGCAGCGCCCTGGAGAGGCGCGTTTTAAATCAGCCCCAGCATTTT. Protein sequence: CSALERRVLNQPQHF.

This clonotype has a handful of counts. The J gene is TRBJ2-7, the V gene TRBV9; no firm D call. The CDR3 totals 14 residues. Germline V gives CDR1 SGDLS, CDR2 YYNGEE. Trimming cost V 0 bases and J 3 bases, with 10 bases left between them. The CDR3 is CASSVGAVDYEQYF. The CDR3 nucleotides read TGTGCCAGCAGCGTAGGGGCGGTCGACTACGAGCAGTACTTC.

A few counts support this clonotype. The J gene is TRBJ2-7, the V gene TRBV7-6, with D maybe TRBD2 (6 bases). The germline V and J ends were trimmed by 0 bases and 7 bases, with 7 bases remaining between them. The CDR3 contains 12 residues. Germline-derived CDR1 and CDR2 are SGHVS and FNYEAQ. The CDR3 bases are TGTGCCAGCAGCTTAGCGGAGGGTGAGCAGTACTTC. This sequence encodes CASSLAEGEQYF.

The chain combines TRBV20-1 with TRBJ2-4; D unresolved. Germline-derived CDR1 and CDR2 are DFQATT and SNEGSKA (reference sequence). V was cut by 5 bases and J by 0 bases, with 14 bases left in between. The CDR3 is made up of 15 amino acids. The CDR3 sequence is CSARPSEIAKNIQYF. In nucleotides, the CDR3 is TGCAGTGCTCGCCCTTCCGAGATAGCCAAAAACATTCAGTACTTC.

CDR3 in amino acids: CASSPRTPGTDTQYF. Written as DNA, the CDR3 is TGTGCCAGCAGTCCCCGGACCCCCGGCACAGATACGCAGTATTTT. This chain links TRBV28 with TRBJ2-3; D gene uncertain. V was clipped by 5 bases and J by 1 base, with 13 bases between them. The CDR3 is 15 residues long. Germline assignment: CDR1 MDHEN and CDR2 SYDVKM.

The chain links TRBV10-3 to TRBJ2-1; TRBD1 matches at 8 bases. The V segment lost 8 bases and the J segment 7 bases; nucleotides outside the gene matches: 13. Germline-derived CDR1 and CDR2 are ENHRY and SYGVKD. CDR3 length: 15 residues. The CDR3 sequence: CAIGTQGANLNEQFF. The DNA of the CDR3 is TGTGCCATCGGAACCCAGGGGGCGAATTTGAATGAGCAGTTCTTC.

The rearrangement joins TRBV5-1 to TRBJ1-1; D gene uncertain. The CDR3 extends over 14 amino acids. With 4 bases removed from V and 10 bases from J, the gap between germline ends came to 20 bases. The germline CDR1 and CDR2 sequences are SGHRS and YFSETQ. The CDR3 region is CASSQPDQSDGAFF. CDR3 bases: TGCGCCAGCAGCCAACCGGACCAGTCAGATGGAGCTTTCTTT.

This chain connects TRBV6-1 to TRBJ2-2; D unresolved. V lost 1 base, J lost 0 bases, and 15 bases lay in between. CDR1 is MNHNS, CDR2 SASEGT, per germline. The CDR3 is 18 amino acids. The CDR3 DNA reads TGTGCCAGCAGTGAAGTAGCCCGAACGTTCGCGAACACCGGGGAGCTGTTTTTT. Translating gives CASSEVARTFANTGELFF.

The chain is built from TRBV28 and TRBJ2-5, with D tentatively TRBD1 (7 bases). V shed 5 bases and J shed 1 base, with 20 bases lying between them. The germline V gene encodes CDR1 MDHEN and CDR2 SYDVKM. CDR3 size: 17 residues. The CDR3 bases are TGTGCCAGCAGTCCTACCCGCGGGACAGCTGCCCAAGAGACCCAGTACTTC. This encodes CASSPTRGTAAQETQYF.

This clonotype showed up just a few times. V gene TRBV20-1 combines with J gene TRBJ2-3; TRBD2 might be the D (6 bases). The germline gives CDR1 DFQATT, CDR2 SNEGSKA (reference sequence). There are 13 residues in the CDR3. The CDR3 loop is CTPGADYTDTQYF. The DNA of the CDR3 is TGCACCCCGGGAGCGGATTACACAGATACGCAGTATTTT.

This rearrangement joins TRBV12-3 or TRBV12-4 to TRBJ2-3, with 12 bases matching TRBD2. The CDR3 contains 18 residues. Trimming cost V 3 bases and J 2 bases; bases outside gene matches: 9. CDR3 DNA sequence: TGTGCCAGCAGTTTTAGCCTAGCGGGAGGGAGATTCACAGATACGCAGTATTTT. Translation: CASSFSLAGGRFTDTQYF.

The chain is built from TRBV12-3 or TRBV12-4 and TRBJ1-6; maybe TRBD1 (5 bases). The CDR3 has 14 residues. Trimming pared 5 bases from V and 8 bases from J, leaving 13 bases between. Written as DNA, the CDR3 is TGTGCCAGCAGTCCAAGACGAGGGGATTCACCCCTCCACTTT. It codes for CASSPRRGDSPLHF.

V usage is TRBV20-1 and J usage is TRBJ2-7; TRBD1 aligns across 8 bases. Germline CDR1 reads DFQATT; CDR2 reads SNEGSKA (reference sequence). The CDR3 totals 13 residues. V shed 4 bases and J 6 bases; nucleotides not matched to a gene: 8. CDR3 protein: CSATPMDRVEQYF. The CDR3 DNA follows: TGCAGTGCTACCCCCATGGACAGGGTCGAGCAGTACTTC.

This clonotype was seen at least ten times. The chain employs TRBV9 and TRBJ2-3; no reliable D call. Germline CDR1 reads SGDLS; CDR2 reads YYNGEE. Between the trimmed V and J ends, which lost 0 bases and 5 bases, there was a span of 4 bases. The CDR3 is 12 amino acids. The CDR3 coding sequence is TGTGCCAGCAGCGTAGCTCAAGATACGCAGTATTTT. Its protein is CASSVAQDTQYF. Complete variable domain (other parts from reference TRBV9 and TRBJ2-3): DSGVTQTPKHLITATGQRVTLRCSPRSGDLSVYWYQQSLDQGLQFLIQYYNGEERAKGNILERFSAQQFPDLHSELNLSSLELGDSALYFCASSVAQDTQYFGPGTRLTVL.

The V gene is TRBV29-1, the J gene TRBJ1-4, with 10 bases lining up with TRBD1. The CDR3 consists of 15 residues. The V segment lost 3 bases and the J segment 4 bases; nucleotides outside the gene matches: 5. Germline loops: CDR1 SQVTM, CDR2 ANQGSEA. CDR3 in amino acids: CSVDTRDRGNEKLFF. CDR3 bases: TGCAGCGTTGATACCCGGGACAGGGGTAATGAAAAACTGTTTTTT.

In this sample, this clonotype turned up many times. The chain links TRBV12-3 or TRBV12-4 to TRBJ2-1, with TRBD2 matching 12 bases. V lost 4 bases to trimming and J lost 7 bases; unmatched junction nucleotides: 5. The CDR3 extends over 15 amino acids. The CDR3 protein is CASSSLAGGWNEQFF. Written as DNA, the CDR3 is TGTGCCAGCAGTTCACTAGCGGGAGGATGGAATGAGCAGTTCTTC.

A few counts support this clonotype. V is TRBV28 and J is TRBJ2-1; 11 bases line up with TRBD2. Germline V gene data show CDR1 as MDHEN and CDR2 as SYDVKM. V was pared by 6 bases and J by 5 bases, with 9 bases of the junction left unmatched. This CDR3 region has 16 residues. CDR3 residues: CASSIGGTSGDNEQFF. The CDR3, as DNA: TGTGCCAGCAGCATCGGTGGGACTAGCGGCGACAATGAGCAGTTCTTC.

This clonotype was seen more than once but under ten times. The rearrangement joins TRBV29-1 to TRBJ2-7, with 9 bases fitting TRBD2. Germline assignment: CDR1 SQVTM and CDR2 ANQGSEA. The CDR3 extends over 14 amino acids. J lost 4 bases, V lost 4 bases, and 8 bases had no gene match. The CDR3 DNA follows: TGCAGCGTTGCGGGTGCGGGAGGGGTATACGAGCAGTACTTC. Its protein is CSVAGAGGVYEQYF.

CDR3 in amino acids: CASSQVLGSKNIQYF. The CDR3 region has the DNA TGTGCCAGCAGCCAAGTTTTGGGGAGCAAAAACATTCAGTACTTC. The chain employs TRBV14 and TRBJ2-4; D might be TRBD2 (5 bases). V lost 1 base and J 3 bases, leaving 10 bases between the germline ends. CDR3 length: 15 amino acids. CDR1 is SGHDN, CDR2 FVKESK, per germline. The full variable domain, rest sourced from reference TRBV14 and TRBJ2-4, is EAGVTQFPSHSVIEKGQTVTLRCDPISGHDNLYWYRRVMGKEIKFLLHFVKESKQDESGMPNNRFLAERTGGTYSTLKVQPAELEDSGVYFCASSQVLGSKNIQYFGAGTRLSVL.